This T cell receptor beta chain comes out of a study of T cells in Graves' hyperthyroidism and ophthalmopathy. Study summary: Peripheral blood specimens were obtained at initial diagnosis, prior to any treatment.

Details on this clonotype: Antigen: not known.

Study outcomes and limitations: Ophthalmopathy, which appeared later, was predicted by the model a median around 6 months before onset.

The TCR beta CDR3 regions underwent amplification using RNA transcripts as the source. First-round RT-PCR with HTBI primers amplified the TCR CDR3 region. TCRdb reanalysed the multiplex PCR reads using MiXCR and keeps one entry per CDR3 protein. The sample lists about 760,000 distinct CDR3 sequences; around 40% were seen once. The CDR3 is 14 residues long. Germline trimming cut 8 bases from V and 2 bases from J; bases unmatched to any gene: 9. The germline CDR1 and CDR2 sequences are PRHDT and FYEKMQ (reference sequence). Fresh 10 ml peripheral blood yielded PBMCs. This clonotype was obtained from a woman in her forties with Graves' hyperthyroidism. The chain recombines TRBV13 with TRBJ2-7, with 7 bases that match TRBD1. The sample comprised blood. CDR3 sequence reads: CASGITGTAYEQYF. DNA for the CDR3: TGTGCCAGCGGCATTACCGGGACAGCCTACGAGCAGTACTTC.